A single sample is the source of the 14 T cell receptor beta chains below, sequenced in a study of T cell responses to AZD1222 COVID-19 vaccine. The table came from immunoSEQ multiplex PCR; TCRdb's copy has only in-frame clones and leaves some out. The repertoire holds over 85,000 clones, with more than 90% as singletons. The specimen was peripheral blood, collected on day 0 of AZD1222 vaccination. The receptors come from an adult in good health.

CDR3 nucleotides: TGTGCCAGTAGTATCGACAGGGCAGGTCAGCCCCAGCATTTT. Translation gives CASSIDRAGQPQHF. The J gene is TRBJ1-5, the V gene TRBV19; 7 positions agree with TRBD1. Germline V lookup: CDR1 LNHDA, CDR2 SQIVND (reference sequence). The CDR3 length is 14 residues. Trimming removed 3 bases from V and 6 bases from J; junction bases left unmatched: 5.

The rearrangement links TRBV11-2 to TRBJ1-2, with 12 bases matching TRBD1. Germline CDR1 reads SGHAT; CDR2 reads FQNNGV. The J segment lost 7 bases and the V segment lost 5 bases, leaving 2 bases of the junction unmatched. This CDR3 is built from 13 residues. The CDR3, as DNA: TGTGCCAGCAGCCGGGGACAGGGGGCTGGCTACACCTTC. Residues: CASSRGQGAGYTF.

The V call is TRBV27, the J call TRBJ2-7; TRBD1 or TRBD2 may be the D gene (5 bases each). Germline values: CDR1 MNHEY, CDR2 SMNVEV (reference sequence). The length of the CDR3 is 18 residues. Deletions cut 6 bases from V and 3 bases from J, with 27 bases between. CDR3 nucleotide sequence: TGTGCCAGCAGCTTAGGGACCAAGGTCGATTACGAGCGCTACGAGCAGTACTTC. Translation gives CASSLGTKVDYERYEQYF.

The chain is built from TRBV30 and TRBJ1-3; TRBD1 might be the D (5 bases). The CDR3 sequence is 13 residues long. Trimming removed 5 bases from V and 2 bases from J, with 10 bases in between. In germline, CDR1 is GTSNPN, CDR2 SVGIG (reference sequence). In nucleotides, the CDR3 is TGTGCCTGGGTTCACAGGACTGGAAACACCATATATTTT. Translating it yields CAWVHRTGNTIYF. The full variable domain, with the rest looked up from reference TRBV30 and TRBJ1-3, is SQTIHQWPATLVQPVGSPLSLECTVEGTSNPNLYWYRQAAGRGLQLLFYSVGIGQISSEVPQNLSASRPQDRQFILSSKKLLLSDSGFYLCAWVHRTGNTIYFGEGSWLTVV.

The V and J genes are TRBV14 and TRBJ1-4; D not resolved. Trimming left V 1 base short and J 9 bases short, with 3 bases between. The CDR3 runs 11 residues. Germline V gives CDR1 SGHDN, CDR2 FVKESK. The CDR3: CASSQGKKLFF. Written as DNA, the CDR3 is TGTGCCAGCAGCCAAGGAAAAAAACTGTTTTTT. Variable domain in full (rest from reference TRBV14 and TRBJ1-4): EAGVTQFPSHSVIEKGQTVTLRCDPISGHDNLYWYRRVMGKEIKFLLHFVKESKQDESGMPNNRFLAERTGGTYSTLKVQPAELEDSGVYFCASSQGKKLFFGSGTQLSVL.

This clone has only one observation. The V and J genes are TRBV6-5 and TRBJ2-6; D is unresolved. Germline V lookup: CDR1 MNHEY, CDR2 SVGAGI. V lost 2 bases to trimming and J lost 0 bases, with 5 bases between them. This CDR3 has 15 residues. The CDR3: CASSYGASGANVLTF. The CDR3 region has the DNA TGTGCCAGCAGTTACGGAGCCTCTGGGGCCAACGTCCTGACTTTC.

The chain couples TRBV5-1 to TRBJ1-4; D is ambiguous. The germline gives CDR1 SGHRS, CDR2 YFSETQ. V dropped 4 bases and J dropped 0 bases, with 7 bases sitting between them. CDR3 length: 14 residues. DNA for the CDR3: TGCGCCAGCAGCATAGGACCAACTAATGAAAAACTGTTTTTT. This encodes CASSIGPTNEKLFF.

This chain links TRBV4-2 with TRBJ2-7, with D possibly TRBD1 on 6 matching bases. In germline, CDR1 is LGHNA, CDR2 YNFKEQ. The CDR3 extends over 17 amino acids. V was trimmed by 1 base and J by 7 bases, leaving 23 bases between them. Here the CDR3 DNA reads TGTGCCAGCAGCCAAGTTGTCGACAGGATGGAGGTGAGGGAGCAGTACTTC. Translating it yields CASSQVVDRMEVREQYF.

This rearrangement joins TRBV2 to TRBJ1-1, with a possible D match to TRBD1 (6 bases). The CDR3 has 15 amino acids. In germline, CDR1 is SNHLY, CDR2 FYNNEI. Deletions cut 6 bases from V and 3 bases from J, with 17 bases between. The CDR3: CASRTSLGGYTEAFF. The CDR3 DNA reads TGTGCCAGCAGGACCAGTTTGGGGGGCTACACTGAAGCTTTCTTT.

V gene TRBV7-2 combines with J gene TRBJ1-3; perhaps TRBD1 as D (5 bases). The CDR3 contains 15 residues. V lost 2 bases, J lost 0 bases, and 8 bases lay in between. Germline CDR1 is SGHTA and CDR2 is FQGNSA. Written as DNA, the CDR3 is TGTGCCAGCAGCTTAAGGGGCTTCTCTGGAAACACCATATATTTT. Translation: CASSLRGFSGNTIYF.

This clone was detected only once. The rearrangement uses TRBV10-2 and TRBJ1-2, with D unresolved. From germline, CDR1 is WSHSY and CDR2 SAAADI. With 2 bases removed from V and 8 bases from J, the gap between germline ends came to 9 bases. This CDR3 spans 12 amino acids. The chain's CDR3 is CASSETGGGYTF. CDR3 DNA sequence: TGCGCCAGCAGTGAGACCGGCGGCGGCTACACCTTC.

The chain has TRBV7-2 and TRBJ2-1; TRBD2 aligns across 10 bases. CDR3 length equals 14 residues. The germline V gene has CDR1 SGHTA and CDR2 FQGNSA. V trimming: 5 bases; J trimming: 8 bases; junction bases outside the gene matches: 6. The DNA of the CDR3 is TGTGCCAGCAGCGCGGGACTAGCGATCCATGAGCAGTTCTTC. Its protein product is CASSAGLAIHEQFF.

The CDR3 bases are TGTGCCTGGAGTGTACGGGGCAGGGTATCTTCGAACACTGAAGCTTTCTTT. Amino acids: CAWSVRGRVSSNTEAFF. This sequence joins TRBV30 and TRBJ1-1; a weak D match, TRBD1 (5 bases). Germline loops: CDR1 GTSNPN, CDR2 SVGIG (reference sequence). Trimming removed 0 bases at V and 1 base at J, with 18 bases between. The CDR3 runs 17 residues.

The chain joins TRBV4-2 to TRBJ1-3, with a weak D call TRBD1 (6 bases). The length of the CDR3 is 17 residues. The V end was cut by 3 bases, the J end by 0 bases, with 15 bases between. Germline-derived CDR1 and CDR2 are LGHNA and YNFKEQ. The CDR3 DNA reads TGTGCCAGCAGCCAGGGTAACAGGGCCTTCTCTGGAAACACCATATATTTT. It specifies CASSQGNRAFSGNTIYF.